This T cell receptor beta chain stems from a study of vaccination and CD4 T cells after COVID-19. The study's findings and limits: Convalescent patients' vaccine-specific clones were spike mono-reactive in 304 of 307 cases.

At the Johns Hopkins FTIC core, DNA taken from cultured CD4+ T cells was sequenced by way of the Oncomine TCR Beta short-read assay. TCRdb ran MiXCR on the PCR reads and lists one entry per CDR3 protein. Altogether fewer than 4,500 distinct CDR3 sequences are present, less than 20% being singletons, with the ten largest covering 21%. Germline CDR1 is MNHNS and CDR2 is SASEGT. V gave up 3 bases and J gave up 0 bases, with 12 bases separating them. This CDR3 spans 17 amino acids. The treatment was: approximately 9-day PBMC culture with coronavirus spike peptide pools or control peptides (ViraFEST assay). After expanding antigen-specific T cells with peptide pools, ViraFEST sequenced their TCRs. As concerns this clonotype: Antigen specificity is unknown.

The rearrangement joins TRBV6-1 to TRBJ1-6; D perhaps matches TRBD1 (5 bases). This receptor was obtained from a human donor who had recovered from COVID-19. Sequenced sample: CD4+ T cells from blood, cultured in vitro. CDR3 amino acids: CASSEVGGSSYNSPLHF. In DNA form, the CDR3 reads TGTGCCAGCAGTGAGGTTGGGGGGAGCTCCTATAATTCACCCCTCCACTTT.